These T cell receptor beta chains were read from a single sample in a study of shared clonotypes between healthy human individuals. Here immunoSEQ multiplex PCR was the method, and the copy in TCRdb shows in-frame clones only, minus some. The sample holds 2 million to 2.5 million clones, 85% to 95% seen once. The sample comprised naive CD4+ T cells from PBMCs. The receptors derive from a man aged 18 to 29 in good health. Some clones in this sample may be carry-over from other donors' samples. Each CDR3 is given with its conserved first and last residue. D genes are given only for firm matches. Clone size is stated in some rows and not others, as once, few, many or a class when expanded.

>14|TRBV5-1|TRBD1|-|TRBJ1-2
CASSPAGQDYGYTF
TGCGCCAGCAGCCCGGCGGGACAGGACTATGGCTACACCTTC
>14|TRBV11-1|-|-|TRBJ1-2
CASSSDRTNYGYTF
TGTGCCAGCAGCTCCGACAGGACTAACTATGGCTACACCTTC
>18|TRBV21-1|-|-|TRBJ2-3
CASSPRLEGGPDTDTQYF
TGTGCCAGCAGCCCCCGGTTGGAGGGAGGTCCTGATACAGATACGCAGTATTTT
>12|TRBV6-6|TRBD1|-|TRBJ1-2
CASGTGGYGYTF
TGTGCCAGCGGGACAGGGGGGTATGGCTACACCTTC
>14|TRBV5-5|-|once|TRBJ2-3
CATGQFRSWDTQYF
TGTGCCACCGGACAGTTTCGATCCTGGGATACGCAGTATTTT
>14|TRBV29-1|TRBD1|-|TRBJ2-3
CSVADRGPSDTQYF
TGCAGCGTGGCGGACAGGGGGCCGTCAGATACGCAGTATTTT
>15|TRBV10-3|TRBD1|-|TRBJ2-7
CAISPGTGLEYEQYF
TGTGCCATCAGTCCCGGGACAGGGTTGGAGTACGAGCAGTACTTC
>16|TRBV19|TRBD1|-|TRBJ1-1
CASIRRQGLMNTEAFF
TGTGCCAGTATTCGGAGACAGGGGCTCATGAACACTGAAGCTTTCTTT
>15|TRBV5-4|TRBD2|-|TRBJ2-1
CASSFPGLAGDEQFF
TGTGCCAGCAGCTTCCCGGGACTAGCGGGAGATGAGCAGTTCTTC
>14|TRBV5-1|-|-|TRBJ2-5
CASSLDSGTETQYF
TGCGCCAGCAGCTTGGATTCGGGGACGGAGACCCAGTACTTC
>14|TRBV30|TRBD1|-|TRBJ1-6
CACRGDSVNSPLHF
TGTGCCTGTAGAGGGGACAGTGTGAATTCACCCCTCCACTTT
>16|TRBV19|-|-|TRBJ2-1
CASSIDRGISYNEQFF
TGTGCCAGTAGTATAGACCGGGGCATCTCCTACAATGAGCAGTTCTTC
>12|TRBV7-9|-|-|TRBJ1-1
CASSLTAAEAFF
TGTGCCAGCAGCTTAACAGCTGCTGAAGCTTTCTTT
>15|TRBV7-6|-|once|TRBJ2-7
CASSLGTETTYEQYF
TGTGCCAGCAGCTTAGGGACGGAAACCACCTACGAGCAGTACTTC
>16|TRBV9|TRBD2|-|TRBJ2-3
CASSVAGGGTGDTQYF
TGTGCCAGCAGCGTAGCGGGAGGAGGGACGGGGGATACGCAGTATTTT
>14|TRBV6-5|TRBD1|-|TRBJ2-2
CASKRTGDSGELFF
TGTGCCAGCAAAAGGACAGGCGATTCGGGAGAGCTGTTTTTT
>15|TRBV6-5|-|-|TRBJ2-7
CASSYSDSGTYEQYF
TGTGCCAGCAGTTACTCGGATAGCGGTACCTACGAGCAGTACTTC
>16|TRBV7-8|TRBD2|-|TRBJ2-3
CASSLTFSGSADTQYF
TGTGCCAGCAGCTTAACCTTCAGCGGGAGTGCAGATACGCAGTATTTT
>12|TRBV28|-|-|TRBJ1-5
CASSPYNQPQHF
TGTGCCAGCAGTCCCTATAATCAGCCCCAGCATTTT
>16|TRBV5-1|-|-|TRBJ2-5
CASSLVAGRGQETQYF
TGCGCCAGCAGCTTGGTGGCAGGACGGGGGCAAGAGACCCAGTACTTC
>15|TRBV2|-|-|TRBJ2-3
CASSEGGGRTDTQYF
TGTGCCAGCAGTGAAGGCGGGGGCCGCACAGATACGCAGTATTTT
>16|TRBV9|TRBD2|-|TRBJ2-7
CASSVRPSGSSYEQYF
TGTGCCAGCAGCGTCAGACCTAGCGGGAGCTCCTACGAGCAGTACTTC
>15|TRBV2|TRBD2|few|TRBJ2-1
CASSDSGRAYNEQFF
TGTGCCAGCAGTGATAGCGGGAGGGCCTACAATGAGCAGTTCTTC
>16|TRBV7-9|TRBD2|-|TRBJ2-2
CASSSSGRTNTGELFF
TGTGCCAGCAGCAGTAGCGGGAGGACGAACACCGGGGAGCTGTTTTTT
>15|TRBV15|TRBD2|-|TRBJ2-7
CATSGRGGPSYEQYF
TGTGCCACCAGCGGCCGGGGGGGCCCCTCCTACGAGCAGTACTTC
>13|TRBV11-2|-|-|TRBJ2-3
CASSLVISDTQYF
TGTGCCAGCAGCTTAGTAATTTCCGATACGCAGTATTTT
>15|TRBV5-1|TRBD2|-|TRBJ2-5
CASSFNGGGQETQYF
TGCGCCAGCAGCTTTAACGGGGGAGGGCAAGAGACCCAGTACTTC
>14|TRBV19|TRBD1|-|TRBJ2-1
CASSWDRFENEQFF
TGTGCCAGTAGTTGGGACAGGTTTGAAAATGAGCAGTTCTTC
>16|TRBV27|TRBD1|-|TRBJ1-5
CASRRITGTGKQPQHF
TGTGCCAGCAGAAGAATAACCGGGACAGGGAAGCAGCCCCAGCATTTT
>13|TRBV30|-|-|TRBJ1-1
CAWSPDRNTEAFF
TGTGCCTGGAGTCCAGACAGGAACACTGAAGCTTTCTTT
>20|TRBV14|-|-|TRBJ1-2
CASSRLKFRGTSAVNYGYTF
TGTGCCAGCAGCCGTCTTAAATTTCGGGGGACAAGTGCAGTCAACTATGGCTACACCTTC
>14|TRBV9|-|-|TRBJ1-3
CASSVGGRGNTIYF
TGTGCCAGCAGCGTAGGCGGCAGGGGAAACACCATATATTTT
>15|TRBV4-1|-|-|TRBJ1-5
CASSQDRQSNQPQHF
TGCGCCAGCAGCCAAGACAGACAGAGCAATCAGCCCCAGCATTTT
>14|TRBV9|-|-|TRBJ1-5
CASSGLQGPGPQHF
TGTGCCAGCAGCGGATTGCAGGGTCCAGGGCCCCAGCATTTT
>14|TRBV2|TRBD2|-|TRBJ2-3
CASSRTSLGGTQYF
TGTGCCAGCTCCCGGACTAGCTTAGGAGGTACGCAGTATTTT
>16|TRBV7-2|-|-|TRBJ1-1
CASSLAWTVVGTEAFF
TGTGCCAGCAGCTTAGCCTGGACGGTCGTGGGCACTGAAGCTTTCTTT
>18|TRBV19|TRBD2|-|TRBJ2-5
CASRTRGGRATPQETQYF
TGTGCCAGTAGAACTCGGGGGGGCCGCGCAACGCCGCAAGAGACCCAGTACTTC
>14|TRBV4-1|-|-|TRBJ1-5
CASSERYSNQPQHF
TGCGCCAGCAGCGAAAGGTATTCAAATCAGCCCCAGCATTTT
>15|TRBV14|TRBD2|-|TRBJ2-7
CASSQRLAGEYEQYF
TGTGCCAGCAGCCAACGGTTAGCGGGAGAATACGAGCAGTACTTC
>18|TRBV28|-|-|TRBJ1-5
CASSLGLDKRSPNQPQHF
TGTGCCAGCAGTTTGGGACTAGACAAAAGATCTCCCAATCAGCCCCAGCATTTT